These 25 T cell receptor beta chains originate from one sample sequenced in a study of regulatory T cells in long-lasting Graves disease. Combining iRepertoire HTBI primers with Arm-PCR of CDR3 regions, the authors built TCR beta libraries. TCRdb called the multiplex PCR reads again in MiXCR, with one record for every CDR3 protein. The sample shows approximately 290,000 distinct CDR3 sequences, around 23% of them seen only once. The time point denotes: persistent/refractory GD, antithyroid drugs over 5 years with positive TRAb. PBMC RNA served as the TCR library source. The source was peripheral blood mononuclear cells (PBMCs), collected when the disease was refractory, from a patient treated with antithyroid drugs. These receptors were collected from a female donor with Graves disease.

This clonotype was seen more than once but under ten times. The V call is TRBV27, the J call TRBJ1-5; possibly TRBD1 for D (6 bases). Germline V lookup: CDR1 MNHEY, CDR2 SMNVEV (reference sequence). V shed 3 bases and J shed 2 bases, with 11 bases lying between them. CDR3 length equals 15 residues. The CDR3 is CASSLTGWGNQPQHF. As DNA, the CDR3 is TGTGCCAGCAGTTTGACAGGATGGGGCAATCAGCCCCAGCATTTT.

This clonotype was observed many times. The V and J genes are TRBV28 and TRBJ1-5; D is uncertain. In germline, CDR1 is MDHEN, CDR2 SYDVKM. Trimming removed 4 bases from V and 3 bases from J, with 13 bases in between. The CDR3 contains 15 residues. In nucleotides, the CDR3 is TGTGCCAGCAGTTCGCCTGACGGATACAATCAGCCCCAGCATTTT. It translates to CASSSPDGYNQPQHF.

The rearrangement joins TRBV20-1 to TRBJ1-1; weak D call: TRBD1 (5 bases). Germline V gene data show CDR1 as DFQATT and CDR2 as SNEGSKA (reference sequence). This CDR3 comprises 14 residues. Trimming left V 3 bases short and J 4 bases short, with 15 bases between. CDR3 sequence (DNA): TGCAGTGCTAGGAGGGTGGCCCAGGGCACTGAAGCTTTCTTT. This sequence encodes CSARRVAQGTEAFF.

A word on this clonotype: The junction departs from the called germline gene at one end, perhaps through a read error. V gene TRBV14 combines with J gene TRBJ1-6; no firm D call. The CDR3 consists of 9 residues. Germline CDR1 reads SGHDN; CDR2 reads FVKESK. In DNA, the CDR3 is TGTGCCAGCAGCCAAGATGGATTCTTT. Encoded protein: CASSQDGFF.

This clonotype was detected only a few times. The chain links TRBV10-3 to TRBJ1-2; 7 positions agree with TRBD1. The CDR3 totals 13 residues. Germline CDR1 and CDR2: ENHRY and SYGVKD. The V and J ends lost 2 bases and 3 bases, in that order; junction bases with no gene match: 0. DNA of the CDR3: TGTGCCATCAGTGAGCAGGGGGACTATGGCTACACCTTC. This encodes CAISEQGDYGYTF.

This clonotype was observed at least ten times. The chain has TRBV11-1 and TRBJ1-4, with D uncertain. Germline CDR1 reads SGHAT; CDR2 reads FQDESV (reference sequence). Trimming stripped 1 base from V and 7 bases from J, with 19 bases between. The CDR3 sequence is 17 residues long. DNA of the CDR3: TGTGCCAGCAGCTTAGGGACCGGCAACCTTTTCGGTGAAAAACTGTTTTTT. Translation: CASSLGTGNLFGEKLFF.

This clonotype was counted ten times or more. The CDR3 nucleotides read TGTGCCAGCAGACAGGGGGGGCGTCAAGAGACCCAGTACTTC. This gives the protein CASRQGGRQETQYF. The V gene is TRBV28, the J gene TRBJ2-5, with a weak D call TRBD1 (8 bases). The length of the CDR3 is 14 residues. CDR1 MDHEN and CDR2 SYDVKM come from the germline V gene. The V end was cut by 6 bases, the J end by 2 bases, with 13 bases between.

This clonotype was detected many times. V and J are TRBV2 and TRBJ2-2, with 9 bases fitting TRBD2. CDR3 length equals 15 residues. Germline assignment: CDR1 SNHLY and CDR2 FYNNEI. Germline trimming cut 8 bases from V and 4 bases from J; bases unmatched to any gene: 8. The CDR3 sequence is CASGGTSLTTGELFF. The CDR3 nucleotides read TGTGCCAGCGGGGGGACTAGCCTAACCACCGGGGAGCTGTTTTTT. The variable domain in full, with the rest retrieved from reference TRBV2 and TRBJ2-2, is EPEVTQTPSHQVTQMGQEVILRCVPISNHLYFYWYRQILGQKVEFLVSFYNNEISEKSEIFDDQFSVERPDGSNFTLKIRSTKLEDSAMYFCASGGTSLTTGELFFGEGSRLTVL.

Regarding this clonotype: A read error may account for a junction end that differs from germline. The V gene is TRBV7-2, the J gene TRBJ1-2; D remains unclear. Germline CDR1 and CDR2: SGHTA and FQGNSA. The CDR3 spans 13 residues. CDR3 sequence reads: CASSLTESYGCTF. The CDR3, as DNA: TGTGCCAGCAGCCTGACGGAGAGCTATGGCTGCACCTTC.

Ten or more counts support this clonotype. V is TRBV28 and J is TRBJ2-7, with 7 bases aligning to TRBD1. The CDR3 covers 15 residues. The germline CDR1 and CDR2 sequences are MDHEN and SYDVKM. J was trimmed by 3 bases and V by 6 bases; bases with no gene match: 11. CDR3 residues: CASSPLDRANYEQYF. The CDR3 bases are TGTGCCAGCAGCCCTCTCGACAGGGCGAACTACGAGCAGTACTTC.

The table lists this clonotype with a few counts. The V gene is TRBV5-1, the J gene TRBJ1-2, with D possibly matching TRBD1 (5 bases). The CDR3 covers 14 residues. From germline, CDR1 is SGHRS and CDR2 YFSETQ. Trimming removed 4 bases at V and 4 bases at J, with 14 bases between. CDR3 sequence reads: CASSVGGSLYGYTF. The CDR3, as DNA: TGCGCCAGCAGCGTTGGGGGGTCCCTCTATGGCTACACCTTC. Based on the CDR3 plus reference TRBV5-1 and TRBJ1-2, the full variable domain is KAGVTQTPRYLIKTRGQQVTLSCSPISGHRSVSWYQQTPGQGLQFLFEYFSETQRNKGNFPGRFSGRQFSNSRSEMNVSTLELGDSALYLCASSVGGSLYGYTFGSGTRLTVV.

This clonotype was detected a few times. The rearrangement links TRBV12-3 or TRBV12-4 to TRBJ1-5; TRBD1 might be the D (5 bases). V was trimmed by 4 bases and J by 10 bases, leaving 11 bases between them. The CDR3 runs 12 residues. CDR3 nucleotide sequence: TGTGCCAGCAGTTCGTTACGGGGCCCCCAGCATTTT. Translation gives CASSSLRGPQHF.

This clonotype was observed at least ten times. The V and J genes are TRBV28 and TRBJ2-4; D is uncertain. This CDR3 contains 18 residues. Germline V lookup: CDR1 MDHEN, CDR2 SYDVKM. Trimming stripped 3 bases from V and 0 bases from J, with 18 bases between. The CDR3 loop reads CASSLGWRTILAKNIQYF. The DNA for the CDR3 is TGTGCCAGCAGTTTGGGGTGGCGTACTATCCTAGCCAAAAACATTCAGTACTTC.

There are a few counts of this clonotype. J is TRBJ2-7 and V is TRBV5-1, with D hard to call. Trimming took off 0 bases at V and 5 bases at J, with 9 bases between the two ends. Germline CDR1 and CDR2: SGHRS and YFSETQ. The CDR3 is 13 amino acids. This chain's CDR3 is CASSLEGFDEQYF. Here the CDR3 DNA reads TGCGCCAGCAGCTTGGAAGGGTTCGACGAGCAGTACTTC.

In this sample, this clonotype turned up a few times. V gene TRBV7-9 combines with J gene TRBJ2-5; no definite D call. CDR1 is SEHNR and CDR2 is FQNEAQ in the germline V gene (reference sequence). The CDR3 loop spans 14 amino acids. The ends were cut back, 1 base at V and 1 base at J, with 7 bases in the middle. The CDR3 nucleotides read TGTGCCAGCAGCTTAGTTGGGGTCCAAGAGACCCAGTACTTC. Protein product: CASSLVGVQETQYF.

The V and J genes are TRBV27 and TRBJ1-2; D is ambiguous. In germline, CDR1 is MNHEY, CDR2 SMNVEV (reference sequence). This CDR3 comprises 14 residues. Trimming took off 5 bases at V and 8 bases at J, with 18 bases between the two ends. The CDR3 reads CASSLSISGEGYTF. CDR3 DNA sequence: TGTGCCAGCAGTCTGTCGATATCTGGGGAGGGCTACACCTTC.

In this sample, this clonotype turned up a few times. The rearrangement joins TRBV6-5 to TRBJ1-1; D is uncertain. CDR1 MNHEY and CDR2 SVGAGI come from the germline V gene. V was shortened by 4 bases and J by 11 bases, with 11 bases between the two germline ends. There are 11 residues in the CDR3. CDR3 DNA: TGTGCCAGCAGTTTGAACCTGATGGCTTTCTTT. Translating it yields CASSLNLMAFF.

This clonotype appeared many times. The J gene is TRBJ2-5, the V gene TRBV7-6; D call uncertain. CDR1 and CDR2 from the germline V gene are SGHVS and FNYEAQ. The CDR3 is 14 residues long. Trimming removed 0 bases at V and 0 bases at J, with 5 bases between. The CDR3 loop reads CASSLAADQETQYF. DNA of the CDR3: TGTGCCAGCAGCTTAGCTGCAGACCAAGAGACCCAGTACTTC.

Concerning this clonotype itself: A much larger clone is a single base away; this may be a read error. The conserved phenylalanine or tryptophan is not found at the CDR3 terminus, so this likely reflects a read error. This rearrangement joins TRBV28 to TRBJ1-5; D is ambiguous. Trimming removed 5 bases at V and 6 bases at J, with 17 bases between. Per germline, CDR1 MDHEN and CDR2 SYDVKM. The CDR3 extends over 15 amino acids. The CDR3 bases are TGTGCCAGCAGTCCCCTTACCCTTGTCAGTCAGCCCCAGCATCTT. Protein product: CASSPLTLVSQPQHL.

This clonotype has just a few counts. The chain has TRBV18 and TRBJ2-7, with unresolved D. The CDR3 runs to 14 residues. Trimming cost V 2 bases and J 7 bases, with 15 bases left between them. CDR1 KGHSH and CDR2 LQKENI come from the germline V gene. CDR3: CASSPSGRPGEQYF. The CDR3 coding sequence is TGTGCCAGCTCACCATCGGGTCGTCCGGGTGAGCAGTACTTC.

The chain's CDR3 is CASSTVRPWVAKSSYNEQFF. Written as DNA, the CDR3 is TGTGCCAGCAGCACCGTCCGACCCTGGGTGGCTAAGAGCTCCTACAATGAGCAGTTCTTC. This chain joins TRBV11-1 and TRBJ2-1; no clear D gene. Germline-derived CDR1 and CDR2 are SGHAT and FQDESV (reference sequence). The CDR3 length is 20 residues. V was shortened by 5 bases and J by 0 bases, with 26 bases between the two germline ends. Complete variable domain (other parts from reference TRBV11-1 and TRBJ2-1): EAEVAQSPRYKITEKSQAVAFWCDPISGHATLYWYRQILGQGPELLVQFQDESVVDDSQLPKDRFSAERLKGVDSTLKIQPAELGDSAMYLCASSTVRPWVAKSSYNEQFFGPGTRLTVL.

The chain couples TRBV12-3 or TRBV12-4 to TRBJ2-5, with 7 bases lining up with TRBD1. Unmatched junction bases numbered 4, after V lost 3 bases and J lost 3 bases. The CDR3 length is 14 residues. The CDR3, as DNA: TGTGCCAGCAGTTTCAGGCAGGGGGAAGAGACCCAGTACTTC. Translation gives CASSFRQGEETQYF.

This clonotype has more than one count but fewer than ten. This chain connects TRBV28 to TRBJ2-7; 7 positions agree with TRBD1. This CDR3 has 14 residues. Looked up from germline, CDR1 is MDHEN and CDR2 is SYDVKM. V gave up 7 bases and J gave up 4 bases; unmatched junction bases: 10. The DNA of the CDR3 is TGTGCCAGCAAGAATACAGGGGCGGGTTACGAGCAGTACTTC. Translating it yields CASKNTGAGYEQYF. Full variable domain (missing parts from reference TRBV28 and TRBJ2-7): DVKVTQSSRYLVKRTGEKVFLECVQDMDHENMFWYRQDPGLGLRLIYFSYDVKMKEKGDIPEGYSVSREKKERFSLILESASTNQTSMYLCASKNTGAGYEQYFGPGTRLTVT.

The chain is built from TRBV6-5 and TRBJ1-1; D is unresolved. Germline V gene sequence: CDR1 MNHEY, CDR2 SVGAGI. The CDR3 spans 15 residues. V dropped 0 bases and J dropped 3 bases, with 11 bases sitting between them. CDR3 region: CASSYSSRPDTEAFF. CDR3 sequence (DNA): TGTGCCAGCAGTTACTCGTCCAGGCCTGACACTGAAGCTTTCTTT.

At least ten counts were recorded for this clonotype. The rearrangement links TRBV3-1 to TRBJ2-7; 8 nucleotides match TRBD1. The CDR3 consists of 14 residues. V lost 4 bases to trimming and J lost 6 bases; unmatched junction nucleotides: 8. Germline assignment: CDR1 LGHDT and CDR2 YNNKEL (reference sequence). CDR3 nucleotides: TGTGCCAGCAGCCCGACAGGGGACCTCGGCGAGCAGTACTTC. Amino acids: CASSPTGDLGEQYF.